This T cell receptor (beta chain) was profiled in a study of shared clonotypes between healthy human individuals. The test was conducted at deep level. In the authors' methods: From ImmunoSEQ came sequences covering only the junction and carrying no quality scores, so filtering differed. Data came from immunoSEQ multiplex PCR; TCRdb stores just in-frame clones and leaves some out. V and J calls and clone size are given by that table; D and trimming were obtained from the DNA. In the table there are some 380,000 clones, 90% to 97% of which are singletons. V lost 4 bases and J lost 0, with 13 bases in between. The CDR3 has 17 amino acids. Germline V lookup: CDR1 MDHEN, CDR2 SYDVKM.

This chain connects TRBV28 to TRBJ2-6; D might be TRBD1 (7 bases). The TCR was taken from a man aged 30-40 years in good health. Sequences were obtained from memory CD8+ T cells sorted from blood. Sample subset: CD45RO+ cells pooled with CCR7-negative TemRA cells. CDR3 nucleotide sequence: TGTGCCAGCAGTTCAGGGGGAGGAGGCTCTGGGGCCAACGTCCTGACTTTC. Protein product: CASSSGGGGSGANVLTF.